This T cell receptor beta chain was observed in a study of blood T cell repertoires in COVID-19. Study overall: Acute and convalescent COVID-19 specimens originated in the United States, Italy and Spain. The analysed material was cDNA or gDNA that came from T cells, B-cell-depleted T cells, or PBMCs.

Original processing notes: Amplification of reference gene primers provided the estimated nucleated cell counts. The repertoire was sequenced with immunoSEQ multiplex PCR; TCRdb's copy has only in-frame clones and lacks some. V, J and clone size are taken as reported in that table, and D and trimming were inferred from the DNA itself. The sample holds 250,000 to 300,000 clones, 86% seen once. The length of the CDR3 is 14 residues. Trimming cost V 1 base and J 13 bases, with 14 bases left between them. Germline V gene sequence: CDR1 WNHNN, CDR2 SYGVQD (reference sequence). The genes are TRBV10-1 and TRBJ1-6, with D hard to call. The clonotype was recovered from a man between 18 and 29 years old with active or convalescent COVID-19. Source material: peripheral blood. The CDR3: CASSEYVGGGPLHF. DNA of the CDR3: TGCGCCAGCAGTGAGTACGTAGGAGGCGGGCCCCTCCACTTT.